One and the same sample provided the 27 T cell receptor beta chains below, sequenced in a study of a mutant IDH1 vaccine in newly diagnosed glioma. The method was immunoSEQ multiplex PCR; TCRdb's version includes in-frame clones alone and lacks a portion of them. Here the sample spans some 60,000 clones, about 90% being singletons. The time point was: baseline, week 1 (first vaccination visit). As for treatment: pre-vaccination baseline after standard-of-care therapy. Source: PBMCs, taken from a glioma patient treated with radiotherapy, temozolomide or both. Receptor source: a man in his fifties or sixties with glioma.

This chain connects TRBV4-3 to TRBJ2-7, with 16 bases matching TRBD2. J gave up 6 bases and V 3 bases, and 5 bases lay outside the gene matches. The CDR3 is made up of 16 amino acids. CDR1 and CDR2 (germline): LGHNA, YSLEER. The CDR3 reads CASSQGLAGGPVEQYF. The DNA for the CDR3 is TGCGCCAGCAGCCAGGGACTAGCGGGGGGGCCCGTCGAGCAGTACTTC.

This chain joins TRBV10-2 and TRBJ1-1; D not resolved. The ends were cut back, 3 bases at V and 1 base at J, with 12 bases in the middle. Germline assignment: CDR1 WSHSY and CDR2 SAAADI. The CDR3 consists of 15 residues. The CDR3: CASSELAPPNTEAFF. DNA of the CDR3: TGCGCCAGCAGTGAACTGGCCCCCCCGAACACTGAAGCTTTCTTT.

This chain links TRBV2 with TRBJ2-2; the D gene is possibly TRBD2 (5 bases). V shed 2 bases and J shed 5 bases, with 12 bases lying between them. Germline V CDR1 and CDR2: SNHLY, FYNNEI. The CDR3 loop spans 15 amino acids. CDR3 in amino acids: CASSETGGRTGELFF. DNA of the CDR3: TGTGCCAGCAGTGAAACCGGAGGACGGACCGGGGAGCTGTTTTTT.

The chain recombines TRBV5-1 with TRBJ2-5; weak D call: TRBD1 (7 bases). Trimming stripped 4 bases from V and 2 bases from J, with 18 bases between. Germline V gene data show CDR1 as SGHRS and CDR2 as YFSETQ. CDR3 length equals 16 residues. The CDR3 bases are TGCGCCAGCAGCGACGGGAGCCAGACAGGGCAAGAGACCCAGTACTTC. This translates into CASSDGSQTGQETQYF.

This chain links TRBV27 with TRBJ1-1; 7 bases align to TRBD1. CDR1 and CDR2 from the germline V gene are MNHEY and SMNVEV (reference sequence). The V segment lost 3 bases and the J segment 4 bases; nucleotides outside the gene matches: 2. The CDR3 extends over 13 amino acids. The CDR3 is CASSLEGATEAFF. CDR3 nucleotides: TGTGCCAGCAGTTTGGAGGGGGCCACTGAAGCTTTCTTT.

The chain is built from TRBV9 and TRBJ1-5; D remains unclear. This CDR3 comprises 14 residues. V dropped 4 bases and J dropped 7 bases, with 15 bases sitting between them. Germline CDR1 reads SGDLS; CDR2 reads YYNGEE. CDR3 nucleotide sequence: TGTGCCAGCAGCTCAGGTGGAAGAAGACAGCCCCAGCATTTT. This sequence encodes CASSSGGRRQPQHF.

CDR3 loop: CASSLGDLARGTQYF. The CDR3 DNA reads as TGTGCCAGCAGCTTGGGGGACCTCGCCCGGGGGACCCAGTACTTC. The chain couples TRBV5-8 to TRBJ2-5; D tentatively reads TRBD1 or TRBD2 (5 bases each). Looked up from germline, CDR1 is SGHTS and CDR2 is YDEGEE. The CDR3 loop spans 15 amino acids. The V and J ends lost 0 bases and 7 bases respectively, with 16 bases between them.

The sample holds a few counts of this clone. The identical CDR3 is also encoded by other nucleotide sequences in the sample. This chain uses TRBV7-9 with TRBJ1-5; no clear D gene. The germline CDR1 and CDR2 sequences are SEHNR and FQNEAQ (reference sequence). The germline V and J ends were trimmed by 1 base and 0 bases, with 7 bases remaining between them. This CDR3 has 15 residues. The CDR3 protein is CASSLGGYSNQPQHF. For the CDR3, the DNA is TGTGCCAGCAGCTTAGGGGGTTATAGCAATCAGCCCCAGCATTTT.

The CDR3 sequence: CASSVSAGGDTGELFF. In DNA form, the CDR3 reads TGTGCCAGCAGCGTTTCTGCGGGGGGAGACACCGGGGAGCTGTTTTTT. The V call is TRBV9, the J call TRBJ2-2; TRBD2 aligns across 8 bases. Losses at the gene ends were 2 bases for V and 3 bases for J; bases not matched to a gene: 6. This CDR3 is 16 amino acids long. Germline values: CDR1 SGDLS, CDR2 YYNGEE.

The gene calls are TRBV11-2 and TRBJ1-6; D is perhaps TRBD1 (5 bases). CDR1 and CDR2 from the germline V gene are SGHAT and FQNNGV. V was pared by 4 bases and J by 0 bases, with 16 bases between. The CDR3 has 18 residues. In nucleotides, the CDR3 is TGTGCCAGCAGCTCACGGACACCCTTGAGCTCCTATAATTCACCCCTCCACTTT. Translated, it gives CASSSRTPLSSYNSPLHF.

The chain carries TRBV5-4 and TRBJ2-2; 7 nucleotides match TRBD2. The CDR3 loop spans 16 amino acids. V was clipped by 0 bases and J by 0 bases; unmatched bases: 2. Germline V gene data show CDR1 as SGHNT and CDR2 as YYREEE (reference sequence). The CDR3 DNA follows: TGTGCCAGCAGCTTGGGGCTAGCGGCGAACACCGGGGAGCTGTTTTTT. Encoded protein: CASSLGLAANTGELFF. Full variable domain (remainder filled in from reference TRBV5-4 and TRBJ2-2): ETGVTQSPTHLIKTRGQQVTLRCSSQSGHNTVSWYQQALGQGPQFIFQYYREEENGRGNFPPRFSGLQFPNYSSELNVNALELDDSALYLCASSLGLAANTGELFFGEGSRLTVL.

Only one count was recorded for this clone. The V and J genes are TRBV4-1 and TRBJ2-7; D perhaps matches TRBD1 (6 bases). CDR1 is MGHRA and CDR2 is YSYEKL in the germline V gene. V lost 0 bases, J lost 4 bases, and 13 bases lay in between. This CDR3 has 15 amino acids. The CDR3 sequence is CASSQEGGSTYEQYF. Here the CDR3 DNA reads TGCGCCAGCAGCCAAGAAGGGGGAAGCACTTACGAGCAGTACTTC.

The V call is TRBV2, the J call TRBJ2-7, with D perhaps matching TRBD1 or TRBD2 (5 bases each). Germline V lookup: CDR1 SNHLY, CDR2 FYNNEI. The CDR3 sequence is 16 residues long. V lost 6 bases and J 6 bases, leaving 24 bases between the germline ends. CDR3 coding DNA: TGTGCCAGCAGCTCTGACGGTGGGGACCGGAACTCCGAGCAGTACTTC. It is translated as CASSSDGGDRNSEQYF.

This chain joins TRBV9 and TRBJ2-2, with D perhaps TRBD2 (6 bases). V lost 0 bases and J 8 bases, leaving 14 bases between the germline ends. The germline V gene has CDR1 SGDLS and CDR2 YYNGEE. The CDR3 contains 15 residues. This chain's CDR3 is CASSVDTSHHGELFF. The CDR3 DNA follows: TGTGCCAGCAGCGTAGATACTAGCCACCATGGGGAGCTGTTTTTT.

The chain employs TRBV2 and TRBJ2-7; D remains ambiguous. Germline CDR1 and CDR2: SNHLY and FYNNEI. This CDR3 is built from 13 residues. With 4 bases removed from V and 2 bases from J, the gap between germline ends came to 9 bases. CDR3 residues: CASSGSQTYEQYF. Here the CDR3 DNA reads TGTGCCAGCAGTGGATCACAGACCTACGAGCAGTACTTC.

As for this clone: The junction departs from germline at one end; a sequencing error may be responsible. The chain couples TRBV7-7 to TRBJ1-1, with a tentative D call TRBD1 (5 bases). Germline-derived CDR1 and CDR2 are SSHAT and FNYEAQ (reference sequence). This CDR3 contains 13 residues. The CDR3 region has the DNA TGTGCTAGCAGCTTAGGGGAGTCCACTGAAGCTTTCTTT. Protein: CASSLGESTEAFF.

The chain links TRBV19 to TRBJ2-7; weak D call: TRBD1 (6 bases). CDR3 length: 14 amino acids. Trimming removed 5 bases from V and 2 bases from J, with 13 bases in between. Per the germline V gene, CDR1 is LNHDA and CDR2 is SQIVND (reference sequence). DNA for the CDR3: TGTGCCAGTAGTCTCTCGGGACAAGCCTACGAGCAGTACTTC. This sequence encodes CASSLSGQAYEQYF.

The V call is TRBV29-1, the J call TRBJ2-7, with D unclear. The CDR3 is made up of 12 amino acids. In germline, CDR1 is SQVTM, CDR2 ANQGSEA. V lost 2 bases and J 3 bases, leaving 8 bases between the germline ends. The CDR3 is CSVENIDYEQYF. CDR3 DNA: TGCAGCGTTGAAAACATAGACTACGAGCAGTACTTC.

The chain employs TRBV19 and TRBJ1-4; weak D call: TRBD1 (6 bases). This CDR3 spans 15 amino acids. The germline V and J ends were trimmed by 5 bases and 1 base, with 11 bases remaining between them. Germline V CDR1 and CDR2: LNHDA, SQIVND (reference sequence). CDR3 in amino acids: CASSQGRLTNEKLFF. The CDR3 DNA reads as TGTGCCAGTAGTCAGGGGCGGCTAACTAATGAAAAACTGTTTTTT.

This chain uses TRBV6-4 with TRBJ1-5; 7 positions agree with TRBD1. The CDR3 runs 19 residues. Per germline, CDR1 MRHNA and CDR2 SNTAGT. V gave up 0 bases and J gave up 1 base; unmatched junction bases: 12. CDR3 nucleotide sequence: TGTGCCAGCAGTGACTCAAGGGGGCGCGATGATGGGAGCAATCAGCCCCAGCATTTT. It specifies CASSDSRGRDDGSNQPQHF.

The V and J genes are TRBV15 and TRBJ1-3; D may be TRBD1 (5 bases). Per germline, CDR1 LNHNV and CDR2 YYDKDF (reference sequence). V lost 1 base, J lost 0 bases, and 10 bases lay in between. The CDR3 consists of 16 residues. This CDR3 is CATSRGDSFSGNTIYF. Written as DNA, the CDR3 is TGTGCCACCAGCAGAGGCGACAGCTTCTCTGGAAACACCATATATTTT.

The genes are TRBV6-1 and TRBJ1-5; no clear D. Trimming shortened V by 6 bases and J by 1 base, and 7 bases separated the two germline ends. Germline CDR1 is MNHNS and CDR2 is SASEGT. The CDR3 contains 13 residues. CDR3 in amino acids: CASRDSSNQPQHF. The CDR3 DNA reads as TGTGCCAGCAGGGACTCCAGCAATCAGCCCCAGCATTTT.

The gene calls are TRBV30 and TRBJ2-7; no clear D gene. V gave up 2 bases and J gave up 0 bases, with 5 bases separating them. CDR1 GTSNPN and CDR2 SVGIG come from the germline V gene (reference sequence). This CDR3 is 12 amino acids long. The CDR3 DNA reads as TGTGCCTGGAGTTACGGCTCCTACGAGCAGTACTTC. Amino acids: CAWSYGSYEQYF.

The V gene is TRBV19, the J gene TRBJ1-6; 7 bases fit TRBD1. With 4 bases clipped from V and 3 bases from J, the junction kept 9 bases outside the gene matches. CDR3 length: 17 residues. From germline, CDR1 is LNHDA and CDR2 SQIVND (reference sequence). The CDR3 nucleotides are TGTGCCAGTAGTAGGGGACAGCGAAAGGGCTATAATTCACCCCTCCACTTT. Protein product: CASSRGQRKGYNSPLHF.

This clone was found once. In nucleotides, the CDR3 is TGTGCCAGCAGTCCAGGGACACGATATAGCACAGATACGCAGTATTTT. This codes for CASSPGTRYSTDTQYF. The chain recombines TRBV6-6 with TRBJ2-3; TRBD1 is a possible D gene (6 bases). The CDR3 is 16 residues long. Germline values: CDR1 MNHNY, CDR2 SVGAGI (reference sequence). V was pared by 5 bases and J by 0 bases, with 15 bases between.

The chain recombines TRBV28 with TRBJ1-1; TRBD1 is a possible D gene (6 bases). The germline V gene encodes CDR1 MDHEN and CDR2 SYDVKM. This CDR3 spans 15 amino acids. The germline V and J ends were trimmed by 5 bases and 4 bases, with 17 bases remaining between them. The DNA of the CDR3 is TGTGCCAGCAGTCCACGGGGGGCGGGGTCCACTGAAGCTTTCTTT. Protein product: CASSPRGAGSTEAFF.

The V and J genes are TRBV30 and TRBJ1-3; TRBD1 is a possible D gene (6 bases). The CDR3 loop spans 14 amino acids. The V end was cut by 0 bases, the J end by 6 bases, with 12 bases between. Germline V gives CDR1 GTSNPN, CDR2 SVGIG (reference sequence). CDR3 sequence reads: CAWSVYREVNTIYF. In DNA, the CDR3 is TGTGCCTGGAGTGTATACAGGGAAGTAAACACCATATATTTT.